These 28 T cell receptor beta chains were all obtained from the same sample, sequenced in a study of shared clonotypes between healthy human individuals. Libraries were prepared by immunoSEQ multiplex PCR; TCRdb keeps only in-frame clonotypes and omits some of them. This table has around 2.5 million clones, approximately 93% appearing once. The specimen was naive CD4+ T cells from PBMCs. The sample's subset: CD45RA+ positively selected. The receptor set was obtained from a man aged 18 to 29 in good health. Some clones in this sample may be carry-over from other donors' samples.

The chain employs TRBV11-2 and TRBJ2-3; the D is unclear. Germline assignment: CDR1 SGHAT and CDR2 FQNNGV. The ends were cut back, 2 bases at V and 5 bases at J, with 11 bases in the middle. The CDR3 totals 14 residues. Written as DNA, the CDR3 is TGTGCCAGCAGCTTACTTTGGGTCGGAGATACGCAGTATTTT. Protein sequence: CASSLLWVGDTQYF.

This clone was observed a single time. J is TRBJ2-5 and V is TRBV11-2, with no clear D. CDR3 size: 11 residues. Per germline, CDR1 SGHAT and CDR2 FQNNGV. V lost 8 bases and J lost 5, with 9 bases in between. CDR3 nucleotide sequence: TGTGCCAGCGGGCTGGGGGAGACCCAGTACTTC. This gives the protein CASGLGETQYF.

The rearrangement joins TRBV27 to TRBJ2-7; no firm D call. Germline CDR1 and CDR2: MNHEY and SMNVEV (reference sequence). Between the trimmed V and J ends, which lost 3 bases and 2 bases, there was a span of 17 bases. This CDR3 is built from 16 residues. This CDR3 reads CASSFRPGFDPYEQYF. The CDR3 bases are TGTGCCAGCAGTTTTAGACCCGGATTCGACCCCTACGAGCAGTACTTC.

The chain carries TRBV6-7 and TRBJ1-2; no reliable D call. TRBV6-7 falls under the ORF class, with uncertain function. Deletions cut 8 bases from V and 0 bases from J, with 13 bases between. This CDR3 comprises 14 residues. In DNA form, the CDR3 reads TGTGCCAGCGGACCCCGGAGGACTAACTATGGCTACACCTTC. Amino acid sequence: CASGPRRTNYGYTF.

This chain connects TRBV2 to TRBJ2-3, with 7 bases identical to TRBD1. The V gene end was trimmed by 9 bases and the J gene end by 3 bases; junction bases not matched to a gene: 12. Germline CDR1 SNHLY, CDR2 FYNNEI. The length of the CDR3 is 15 residues. The CDR3 is CARGQGEKGTDTQYF. The CDR3 DNA reads TGTGCCAGGGGGCAGGGGGAGAAGGGAACAGATACGCAGTATTTT. Full variable domain (missing parts from reference TRBV2 and TRBJ2-3): EPEVTQTPSHQVTQMGQEVILRCVPISNHLYFYWYRQILGQKVEFLVSFYNNEISEKSEIFDDQFSVERPDGSNFTLKIRSTKLEDSAMYFCARGQGEKGTDTQYFGPGTRLTVL.

The table lists this clone with a count of one. The CDR3 loop is CASSRTGYDEQYF. DNA for the CDR3: TGTGCCAGCAGTCGGACAGGGTATGACGAGCAGTACTTC. V usage is TRBV28 and J usage is TRBJ2-7; TRBD1 matches 8 bases. The CDR3 runs 13 residues. Germline CDR1 reads MDHEN; CDR2 reads SYDVKM. The trim removed 5 bases at V and 5 bases at J, leaving 5 bases unmatched.

The rearrangement joins TRBV7-3 to TRBJ2-7; D possibly uses TRBD1 or TRBD2 (6 bases each). V lost 3 bases and J lost 7, with 13 bases in between. This CDR3 region has 13 residues. Germline loops: CDR1 SGHTA, CDR2 FQGTGA. DNA of the CDR3: TGTGCCAGCAGCTTGTCGGGGGCGTTGGAGCAGTACTTC. This translates into CASSLSGALEQYF.

The chain is built from TRBV9 and TRBJ2-5, with D possibly matching TRBD1 (6 bases). Deletions cut 0 bases from V and 4 bases from J, with 16 bases between. In germline, CDR1 is SGDLS, CDR2 YYNGEE. The CDR3 is made up of 16 amino acids. The CDR3 is CASSVEGVESGETQYF. CDR3 bases: TGTGCCAGCAGCGTAGAGGGGGTTGAGAGTGGAGAGACCCAGTACTTC.

V is TRBV7-6 and J is TRBJ1-1; perhaps TRBD1 as D (6 bases). Trimming took 5 bases from V and 4 from J, leaving 17 bases between them. This CDR3 is built from 15 residues. Germline CDR1 reads SGHVS; CDR2 reads FNYEAQ. The DNA for the CDR3 is TGTGCCAGCAGCCATCGATTGCAAGGGGGCACTGAAGCTTTCTTT. This codes for CASSHRLQGGTEAFF.

The chain is built from TRBV28 and TRBJ2-1; D is possibly TRBD2 (5 bases). Germline V gene sequence: CDR1 MDHEN, CDR2 SYDVKM. The CDR3 contains 16 residues. Trimming left V 5 bases short and J 2 bases short, with 16 bases between. The CDR3 loop reads CASSTRGPSAYNEQFF. CDR3 coding DNA: TGTGCCAGCAGTACCCGAGGGCCGTCGGCCTACAATGAGCAGTTCTTC.

The rearrangement links TRBV11-2 to TRBJ1-2; 12 nucleotides line up with TRBD1. From germline, CDR1 is SGHAT and CDR2 FQNNGV. CDR3 size: 14 residues. The ends lost 5 bases at V and 6 bases at J; junction bases unmatched: 4. In nucleotides, the CDR3 is TGTGCCAGCAGCCCCGGGACAGGGGGCGATGGCTACACCTTC. As protein: CASSPGTGGDGYTF. Combining the CDR3 with reference TRBV11-2 and TRBJ1-2 gives the whole variable domain EAGVAQSPRYKIIEKRQSVAFWCNPISGHATLYWYQQILGQGPKLLIQFQNNGVVDDSQLPKDRFSAERLKGVDSTLKIQPAKLEDSAVYLCASSPGTGGDGYTFGSGTRLTVV.

Concerning this clone itself: Other DNA sequences in this specimen translate into the identical CDR3. This chain joins TRBV9 and TRBJ2-1; 8 bases are a match to TRBD2. Trimming took 0 bases from V and 7 from J; bases not matched to a gene: 6. Germline V gene data show CDR1 as SGDLS and CDR2 as YYNGEE. There are 15 residues in the CDR3. Written as DNA, the CDR3 is TGTGCCAGCAGCGTAGCGGGAGGGCCGGGGAATGAGCAGTTCTTC. It is translated as CASSVAGGPGNEQFF.

About this clone itself: Other DNA sequences in the sample encode the same CDR3. The CDR3 nucleotides read TGTGCCAGCAGCTTAGGACAGGGAGGAGGCTACACCTTC. It translates to CASSLGQGGGYTF. This chain links TRBV11-2 with TRBJ1-2; the match to TRBD1 covers 7 bases. The CDR3 has 13 amino acids. Unmatched junction bases numbered 4, after V lost 1 base and J lost 8 bases. CDR1 is SGHAT and CDR2 is FQNNGV in the germline V gene.

The chain carries TRBV18 and TRBJ2-3; D is undetermined. The CDR3 is 14 residues long. The germline V and J ends were trimmed by 2 bases and 4 bases, with 10 bases remaining between them. CDR1 is KGHSH and CDR2 is LQKENI in the germline V gene. This CDR3 is CASSPAEYADTQYF. In DNA form, the CDR3 reads TGTGCCAGCTCACCAGCAGAATACGCAGATACGCAGTATTTT.

The rearrangement links TRBV19 to TRBJ1-1; D is undetermined. The germline CDR1 and CDR2 sequences are LNHDA and SQIVND (reference sequence). The CDR3 length is 13 residues. V lost 8 bases and J 0 bases, leaving 10 bases between the germline ends. This CDR3 is CASPCHMNTEAFF. CDR3 sequence (DNA): TGTGCCAGTCCCTGCCACATGAACACTGAAGCTTTCTTT.

The chain links TRBV7-9 to TRBJ2-5; 8 bases map to TRBD2. The better agreement between TRBJ2-7 and the DNA end casts doubt on the J call. This CDR3 has 15 amino acids. Germline CDR1 SEHNR, CDR2 FQNEAQ (reference sequence). In DNA form, the CDR3 reads TGTGCCAGCAGCTTAGAGGGCGGGAGGTTCGACGAGCAGTACTTC. Translation gives CASSLEGGRFDEQYF.

V is TRBV6-1 and J is TRBJ2-5; D possibly matches TRBD1 or TRBD2 (6 bases each). Trimming stripped 6 bases from V and 5 bases from J, with 16 bases between. The CDR3 has 14 residues. Germline CDR1 MNHNS, CDR2 SASEGT. This CDR3 is CASRTGRRGETQYF. CDR3 coding DNA: TGTGCCAGCAGAACGGGACGGAGGGGGGAGACCCAGTACTTC.

The V and J genes are TRBV18 and TRBJ2-5, with 9 bases identical to TRBD1. With V trimmed by 2 bases and J by 0 bases, 1 base remained unmatched. Germline CDR1 and CDR2: KGHSH and LQKENI. The CDR3 has 15 amino acids. The CDR3 nucleotides are TGTGCCAGCTCACCAGGACAGGGGTACCAAGAGACCCAGTACTTC. Translated: CASSPGQGYQETQYF. The full variable domain, with the rest looked up from reference TRBV18 and TRBJ2-5, is NAGVMQNPRHLVRRRGQEARLRCSPMKGHSHVYWYRQLPEEGLKFMVYLQKENIIDESGMPKERFSAEFPKEGPSILRIQQVVRGDSAAYFCASSPGQGYQETQYFGPGTRLLVL.

This clone was observed a single time. The V gene is TRBV6-5, the J gene TRBJ2-6, with no clear D. The germline CDR1 and CDR2 sequences are MNHEY and SVGAGI. CDR3 length: 14 residues. Trimming cost V 4 bases and J 0 bases, with 4 bases left between them. CDR3: CASSSSSGANVLTF. CDR3 DNA sequence: TGTGCCAGCAGTTCGAGCTCTGGGGCCAACGTCCTGACTTTC.

The CDR3 loop reads CASGREEYQETQYF. CDR3 DNA: TGTGCCAGCGGGAGAGAGGAGTACCAAGAGACCCAGTACTTC. V is TRBV6-1 and J is TRBJ2-5; maybe TRBD2 (5 bases). CDR3 size: 14 residues. V was pared by 8 bases and J by 0 bases, with 13 bases between. Germline V gene lookup returns CDR1 MNHNS and CDR2 SASEGT.

The genes are TRBV5-1 and TRBJ2-5, with 7 bases that match TRBD1. Per germline, CDR1 SGHRS and CDR2 YFSETQ. After removal of 4 bases from V and 11 bases from J, the junction contained 17 bases not matched to a gene. The length of the CDR3 is 15 residues. The CDR3 sequence: CASSTGDRDPPKQYF. The CDR3 nucleotides are TGCGCCAGCAGCACCGGAGACAGGGATCCCCCCAAGCAGTACTTC.

This clone was seen a single time. The chain uses TRBV10-1 and TRBJ2-7; the match to TRBD2 covers 9 bases. Germline assignment: CDR1 WNHNN and CDR2 SYGVQD (reference sequence). J gave up 6 bases and V 9 bases, and 24 bases lay outside the gene matches. The length of the CDR3 is 18 residues. The CDR3 nucleotides are TGCGCCAGTCCTGGTCGAGTCCCGCCGCGCGGGAGGGCCGCCGAGCAGTACTTC. Amino acid sequence: CASPGRVPPRGRAAEQYF.

This chain uses TRBV4-3 with TRBJ1-4; a possible D gene is TRBD1 (6 bases). CDR1 is LGHNA and CDR2 is YSLEER in the germline V gene. This CDR3 region has 15 residues. The V gene lost 1 base and the J gene lost 8 bases, with 14 bases spanning the gap. The CDR3, as DNA: TGCGCCAGCAGCCAAGTTGGGGGACAATCCGAAAAACTGTTTTTT. As protein: CASSQVGGQSEKLFF.

This CDR3 is CASSLGGRAYEQYF. The CDR3, as DNA: TGTGCCAGCAGCTTAGGCGGGAGGGCCTACGAGCAGTACTTC. The V call is TRBV7-2, the J call TRBJ2-7, with 9 bases aligning to TRBD2. The CDR3 sequence is 14 residues long. V lost 1 base and J lost 2; bases outside the gene matches: 0. Germline CDR1 is SGHTA and CDR2 is FQGNSA. The complete variable domain, with remaining parts taken from reference TRBV7-2 and TRBJ2-7, reads GAGVSQSPSNKVTEKGKDVELRCDPISGHTALYWYRQSLGQGLEFLIYFQGNSAPDKSGLPSDRFSAERTGGSVSTLTIQRTQQEDSAVYLCASSLGGRAYEQYFGPGTRLTVT.

The V and J genes are TRBV30 and TRBJ1-5, with D hard to call. CDR1 is GTSNPN, CDR2 SVGIG, per germline (reference sequence). This CDR3 comprises 17 residues. Trimming pared 0 bases from V and 0 bases from J, leaving 15 bases between. The CDR3 loop is CAWSVARAENSNQPQHF. DNA for the CDR3: TGTGCCTGGAGTGTAGCTCGGGCAGAAAATAGCAATCAGCCCCAGCATTTT.

The V call is TRBV9, the J call TRBJ1-3; no clear D. The germline V and J ends were trimmed by 0 bases and 3 bases, with 10 bases remaining between them. There are 15 residues in the CDR3. Germline V gene data show CDR1 as SGDLS and CDR2 as YYNGEE. The DNA for the CDR3 is TGTGCCAGCAGCGTAGTTCCTCTAGATGGAAACACCATATATTTT. Its translation is CASSVVPLDGNTIYF.

The DNA of the CDR3 is TGTGCCAGCTCACCTCCGGGAGGGGTCAAAAACATTCAGTACTTC. This gives the protein CASSPPGGVKNIQYF. The V and J genes are TRBV18 and TRBJ2-4; 8 bases are a match to TRBD2. The germline V gene encodes CDR1 KGHSH and CDR2 LQKENI. The CDR3 length is 15 residues. V lost 3 bases and J lost 3; bases outside the gene matches: 4.

The chain is built from TRBV7-2 and TRBJ1-4; TRBD1 might be the D (5 bases). The CDR3 extends over 14 amino acids. Germline V lookup: CDR1 SGHTA, CDR2 FQGNSA. The ends were cut back, 3 bases at V and 3 bases at J, with 8 bases in the middle. Here the CDR3 DNA reads TGTGCCAGCAGCTTCCGGGGGGCTAATGAAAAACTGTTTTTT. Translation gives CASSFRGANEKLFF.